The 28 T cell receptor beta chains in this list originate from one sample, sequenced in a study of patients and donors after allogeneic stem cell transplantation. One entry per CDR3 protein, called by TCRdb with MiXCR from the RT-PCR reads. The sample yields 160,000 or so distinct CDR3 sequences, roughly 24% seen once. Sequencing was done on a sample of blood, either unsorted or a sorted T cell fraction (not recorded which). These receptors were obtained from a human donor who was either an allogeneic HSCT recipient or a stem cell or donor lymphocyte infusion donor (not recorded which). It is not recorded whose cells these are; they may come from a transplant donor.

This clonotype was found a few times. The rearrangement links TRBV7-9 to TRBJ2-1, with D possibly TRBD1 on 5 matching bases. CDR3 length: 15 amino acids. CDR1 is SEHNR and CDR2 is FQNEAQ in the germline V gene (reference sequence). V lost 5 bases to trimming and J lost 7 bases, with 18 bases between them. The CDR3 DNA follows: TGTGCCAGCAGCGAAACCTTTGGCCAGGGAAATGAGCAGTTCTTC. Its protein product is CASSETFGQGNEQFF.

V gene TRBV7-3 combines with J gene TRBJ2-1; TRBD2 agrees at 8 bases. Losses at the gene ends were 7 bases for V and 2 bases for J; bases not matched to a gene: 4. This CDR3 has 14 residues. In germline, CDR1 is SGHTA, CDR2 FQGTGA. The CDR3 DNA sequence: TGTGCCAGCAAATTTAGCGGGACCTACAATGAGCAGTTCTTC. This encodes CASKFSGTYNEQFF.

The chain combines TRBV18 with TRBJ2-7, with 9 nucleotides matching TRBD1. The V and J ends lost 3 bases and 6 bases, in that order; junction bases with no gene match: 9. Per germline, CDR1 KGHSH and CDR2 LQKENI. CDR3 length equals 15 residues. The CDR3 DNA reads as TGTGCCAGCTCACCTGGCGGGACAGGGTCGGTCGAGCAGTACTTC. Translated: CASSPGGTGSVEQYF.

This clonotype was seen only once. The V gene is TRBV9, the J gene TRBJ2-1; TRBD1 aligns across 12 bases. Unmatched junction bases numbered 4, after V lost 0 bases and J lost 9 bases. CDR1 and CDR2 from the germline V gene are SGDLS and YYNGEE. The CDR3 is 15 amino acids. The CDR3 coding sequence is TGTGCCAGCAGCGTAGGGGACAGGGGGCTGAGTGAGCAGTTCTTC. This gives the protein CASSVGDRGLSEQFF.

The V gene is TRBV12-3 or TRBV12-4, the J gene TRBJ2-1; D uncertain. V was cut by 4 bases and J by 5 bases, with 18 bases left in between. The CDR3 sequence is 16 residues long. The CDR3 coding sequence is TGTGCCAGCAGTTACCCCTCTCAACGAATTGACAATGAGCAGTTCTTC. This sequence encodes CASSYPSQRIDNEQFF.

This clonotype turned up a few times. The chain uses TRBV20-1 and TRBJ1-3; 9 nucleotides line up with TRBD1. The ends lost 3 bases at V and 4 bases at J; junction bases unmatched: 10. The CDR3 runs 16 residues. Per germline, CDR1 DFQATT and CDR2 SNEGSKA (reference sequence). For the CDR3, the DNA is TGCAGTGCTAGTCGCCCACAGGGGGCGTTAGGAAACACCATATATTTT. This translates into CSASRPQGALGNTIYF.

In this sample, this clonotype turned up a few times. The CDR3 protein is CASSQTQGSGNTEAFF. The CDR3 DNA sequence: TGCGCCAGCAGCCAAACCCAGGGGTCCGGGAACACTGAAGCTTTCTTT. V usage is TRBV5-1 and J usage is TRBJ1-1; a weak D match, TRBD1 (6 bases). The CDR3 covers 16 residues. Germline CDR1 reads SGHRS; CDR2 reads YFSETQ. Trimming stripped 4 bases from V and 1 base from J, with 17 bases between.

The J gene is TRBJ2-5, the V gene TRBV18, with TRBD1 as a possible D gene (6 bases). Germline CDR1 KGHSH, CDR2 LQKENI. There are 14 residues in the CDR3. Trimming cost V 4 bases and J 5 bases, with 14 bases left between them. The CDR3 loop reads CASSRGRDPETQYF. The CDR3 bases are TGTGCCAGCTCACGGGGGCGAGACCCGGAGACCCAGTACTTC.

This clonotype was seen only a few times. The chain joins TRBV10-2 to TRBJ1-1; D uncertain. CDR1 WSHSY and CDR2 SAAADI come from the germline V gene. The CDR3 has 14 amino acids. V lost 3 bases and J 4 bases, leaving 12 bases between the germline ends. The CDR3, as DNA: TGCGCCAGCAGTGATCAACGAGGACCCACTGAAGCTTTCTTT. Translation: CASSDQRGPTEAFF.

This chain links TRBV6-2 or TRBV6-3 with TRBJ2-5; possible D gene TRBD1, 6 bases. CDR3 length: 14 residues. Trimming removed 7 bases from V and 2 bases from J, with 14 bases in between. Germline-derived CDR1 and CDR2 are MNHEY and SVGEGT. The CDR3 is CASTRQDKQETQYF. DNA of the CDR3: TGTGCCAGCACCAGACAGGACAAACAAGAGACCCAGTACTTC.

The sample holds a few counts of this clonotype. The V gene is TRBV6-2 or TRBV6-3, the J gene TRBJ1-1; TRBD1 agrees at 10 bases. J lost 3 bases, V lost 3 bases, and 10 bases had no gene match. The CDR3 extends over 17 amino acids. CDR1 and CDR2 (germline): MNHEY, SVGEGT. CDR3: CASSYRLDRGIDTEAFF. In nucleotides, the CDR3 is TGTGCCAGCAGTTATCGTCTGGACAGGGGGATTGACACTGAAGCTTTCTTT.

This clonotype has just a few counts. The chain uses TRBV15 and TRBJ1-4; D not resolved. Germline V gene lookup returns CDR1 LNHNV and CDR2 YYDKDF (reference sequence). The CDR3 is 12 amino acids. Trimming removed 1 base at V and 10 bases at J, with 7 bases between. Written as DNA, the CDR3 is TGTGCCACCAGCAGAGGGGAGGGAAAACTGTTTTTT. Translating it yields CATSRGEGKLFF. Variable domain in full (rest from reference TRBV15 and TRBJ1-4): DAMVIQNPRYQVTQFGKPVTLSCSQTLNHNVMYWYQQKSSQAPKLLFHYYDKDFNNEADTPDNFQSRRPNTSFCFLDIRSPGLGDTAMYLCATSRGEGKLFFGSGTQLSVL.

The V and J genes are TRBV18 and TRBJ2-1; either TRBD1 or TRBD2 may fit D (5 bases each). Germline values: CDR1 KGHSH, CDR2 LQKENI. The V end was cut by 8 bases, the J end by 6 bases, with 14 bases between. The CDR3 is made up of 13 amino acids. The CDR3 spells CASLRGVGNEQFF. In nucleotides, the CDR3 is TGTGCCAGCCTCAGAGGGGTCGGCAATGAGCAGTTCTTC. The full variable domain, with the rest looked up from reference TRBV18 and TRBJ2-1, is NAGVMQNPRHLVRRRGQEARLRCSPMKGHSHVYWYRQLPEEGLKFMVYLQKENIIDESGMPKERFSAEFPKEGPSILRIQQVVRGDSAAYFCASLRGVGNEQFFGPGTRLTVL.

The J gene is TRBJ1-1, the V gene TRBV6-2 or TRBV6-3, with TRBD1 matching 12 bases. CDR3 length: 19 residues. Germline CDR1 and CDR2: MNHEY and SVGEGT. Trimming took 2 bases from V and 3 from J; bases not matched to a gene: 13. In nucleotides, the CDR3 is TGTGCCAGCAGTTACAGGGGACAGGGGGCGGTCGGTCTTGACACTGAAGCTTTCTTT. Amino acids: CASSYRGQGAVGLDTEAFF.

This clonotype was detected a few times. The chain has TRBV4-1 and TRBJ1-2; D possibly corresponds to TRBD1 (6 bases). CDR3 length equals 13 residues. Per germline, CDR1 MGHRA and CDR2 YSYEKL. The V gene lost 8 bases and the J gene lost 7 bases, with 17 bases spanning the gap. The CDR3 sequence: CASSYPGETGYTF. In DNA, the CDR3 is TGCGCCAGCTCTTACCCAGGGGAGACTGGCTACACCTTC.

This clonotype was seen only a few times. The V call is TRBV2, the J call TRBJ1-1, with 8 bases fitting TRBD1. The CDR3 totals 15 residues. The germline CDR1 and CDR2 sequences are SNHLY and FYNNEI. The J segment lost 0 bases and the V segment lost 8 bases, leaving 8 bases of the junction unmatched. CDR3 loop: CASRQGAYVNTEAFF. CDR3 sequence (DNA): TGTGCCAGCCGTCAGGGGGCTTATGTGAACACTGAAGCTTTCTTT.

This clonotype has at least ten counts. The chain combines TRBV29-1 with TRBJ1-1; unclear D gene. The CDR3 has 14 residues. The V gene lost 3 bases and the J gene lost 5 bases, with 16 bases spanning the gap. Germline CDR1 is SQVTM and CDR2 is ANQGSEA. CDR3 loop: CSVDDGEATTEAFF. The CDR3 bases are TGCAGCGTTGACGACGGGGAAGCGACTACTGAAGCTTTCTTT.

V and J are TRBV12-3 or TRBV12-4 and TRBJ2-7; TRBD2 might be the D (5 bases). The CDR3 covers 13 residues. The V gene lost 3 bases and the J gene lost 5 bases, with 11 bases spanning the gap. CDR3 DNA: TGTGCCAGCAGTTTGGCGGGTTTCCACGAGCAGTACTTC. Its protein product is CASSLAGFHEQYF.

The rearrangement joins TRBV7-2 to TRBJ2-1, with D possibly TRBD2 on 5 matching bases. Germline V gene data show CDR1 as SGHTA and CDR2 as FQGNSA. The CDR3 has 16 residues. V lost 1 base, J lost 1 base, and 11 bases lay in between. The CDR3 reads CASSLGLARSYNEQFF. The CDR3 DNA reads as TGTGCCAGCAGCTTAGGTCTAGCCAGATCCTACAATGAGCAGTTCTTC. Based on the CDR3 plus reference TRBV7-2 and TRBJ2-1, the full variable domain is GAGVSQSPSNKVTEKGKDVELRCDPISGHTALYWYRQSLGQGLEFLIYFQGNSAPDKSGLPSDRFSAERTGGSVSTLTIQRTQQEDSAVYLCASSLGLARSYNEQFFGPGTRLTVL.

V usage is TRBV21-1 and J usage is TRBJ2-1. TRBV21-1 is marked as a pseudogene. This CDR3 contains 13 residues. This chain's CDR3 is CASSKASKGEQFF. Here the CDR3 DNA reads TGTGCCAGCAGCAAAGCGTCGAAGGGAGAGCAGTTCTTC.

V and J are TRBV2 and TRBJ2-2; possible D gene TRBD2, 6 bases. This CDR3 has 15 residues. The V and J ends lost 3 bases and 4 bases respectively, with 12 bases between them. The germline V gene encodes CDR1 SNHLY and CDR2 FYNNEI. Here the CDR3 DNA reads TGTGCCAGCAGTGACCGGGGGAGATCCACCGGGGAGCTGTTTTTT. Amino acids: CASSDRGRSTGELFF.

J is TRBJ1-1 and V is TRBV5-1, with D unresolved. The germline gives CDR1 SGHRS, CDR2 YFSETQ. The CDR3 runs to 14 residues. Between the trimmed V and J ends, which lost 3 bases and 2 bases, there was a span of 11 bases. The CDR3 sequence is CASSWSKGNTEAFF. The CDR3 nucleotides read TGCGCCAGCAGCTGGTCCAAGGGAAACACTGAAGCTTTCTTT. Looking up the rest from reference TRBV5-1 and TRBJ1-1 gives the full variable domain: KAGVTQTPRYLIKTRGQQVTLSCSPISGHRSVSWYQQTPGQGLQFLFEYFSETQRNKGNFPGRFSGRQFSNSRSEMNVSTLELGDSALYLCASSWSKGNTEAFFGQGTRLTVV.

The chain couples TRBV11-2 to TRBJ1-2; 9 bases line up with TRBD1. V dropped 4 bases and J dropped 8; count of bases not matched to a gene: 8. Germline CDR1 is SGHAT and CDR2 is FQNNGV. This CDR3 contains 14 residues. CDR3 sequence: CASSSGTGTKGYTF. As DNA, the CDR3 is TGTGCCAGCAGCTCCGGGACAGGGACAAAGGGCTACACCTTC.

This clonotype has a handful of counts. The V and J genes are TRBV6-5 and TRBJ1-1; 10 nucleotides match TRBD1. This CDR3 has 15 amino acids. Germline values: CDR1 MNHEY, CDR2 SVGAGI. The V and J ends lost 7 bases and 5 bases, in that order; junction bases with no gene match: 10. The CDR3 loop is CASTLTGGAGTEAFF. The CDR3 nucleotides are TGTGCCAGCACCTTGACAGGGGGCGCGGGAACTGAAGCTTTCTTT.

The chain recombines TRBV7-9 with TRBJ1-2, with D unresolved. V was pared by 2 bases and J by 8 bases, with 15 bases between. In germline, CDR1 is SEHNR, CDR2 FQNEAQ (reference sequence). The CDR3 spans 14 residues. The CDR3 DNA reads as TGTGCCAGCAGCTTAACCCGACTTTTACAGGGCTACACCTTC. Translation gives CASSLTRLLQGYTF.

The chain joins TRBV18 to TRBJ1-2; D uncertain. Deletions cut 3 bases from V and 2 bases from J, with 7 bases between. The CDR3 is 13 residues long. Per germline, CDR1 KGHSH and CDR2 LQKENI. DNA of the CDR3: TGTGCCAGCTCACCGGTAGGGAACTATGGCTACACCTTC. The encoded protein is CASSPVGNYGYTF.

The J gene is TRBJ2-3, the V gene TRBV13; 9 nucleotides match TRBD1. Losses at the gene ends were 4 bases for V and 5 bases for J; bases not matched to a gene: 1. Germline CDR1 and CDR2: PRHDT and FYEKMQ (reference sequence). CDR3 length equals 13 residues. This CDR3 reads CASSYRGRDTQYF. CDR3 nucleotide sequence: TGTGCCAGCAGCTACAGGGGGCGAGATACGCAGTATTTT.

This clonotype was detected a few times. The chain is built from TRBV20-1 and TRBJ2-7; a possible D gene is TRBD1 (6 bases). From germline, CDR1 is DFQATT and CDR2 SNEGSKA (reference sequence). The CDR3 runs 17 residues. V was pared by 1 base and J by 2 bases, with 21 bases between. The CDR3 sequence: CSARVFRGTLGTYEQYF. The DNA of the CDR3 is TGCAGTGCTAGAGTCTTCAGGGGTACTCTCGGGACCTACGAGCAGTACTTC.